This entry features one TCR beta chain sequence. The data stem from a study of blood T cell repertoires in COVID-19. Study-wide background: The cDNA or gDNA used as material had been derived from T cells, B-cell-depleted T cells, or PBMCs.

The data were produced by immunoSEQ multiplex PCR, yet TCRdb's version contains in-frame clones alone and is incomplete. Here the sample spans fewer than 200,000 clones, about 90% being singletons. Trimming pared 0 bases from V and 0 bases from J, leaving 14 bases between. Germline CDR1 and CDR2: LGHNA and YSLEER. The CDR3 sequence is 17 residues long. The rearrangement links TRBV4-3 to TRBJ1-1; maybe TRBD1 (6 bases). The sample taken for sequencing was peripheral blood. The sequence was obtained from a man between 40 and 49 years old with active or convalescent COVID-19. The CDR3 nucleotides are TGCGCCAGCAGCCAAGAATGGACAGTGGGCCTGAACACTGAAGCTTTCTTT. Translated, it gives CASSQEWTVGLNTEAFF.